The 5 T cell receptor beta chains in this list originate from one sample, sequenced in a study of radiation and T cells in renal cell carcinoma. The assay was immunoSEQ multiplex PCR, and TCRdb's table has in-frame clones only and misses some. The sample lists 97,000 or so clones, approximately 82% occurring once. Time point given: blood 4 weeks post-SBRT, at nephrectomy. The treatment here: 15 Gy SBRT to primary tumor, nephrectomy 4 weeks later. The sequencing here drew on blood, taken from a patient whose treatment included radiotherapy and nephrectomy. These receptor sequences come from a man in his sixties with renal cell carcinoma.

The genes are TRBV5-1 and TRBJ2-2; the match to TRBD2 covers 11 bases. Germline lookup yields CDR1 SGHRS and CDR2 YFSETQ. The CDR3 has 16 amino acids. V shed 6 bases and J 1 base; nucleotides not matched to a gene: 5. The CDR3 sequence is CASKRLAGKNTGELFF. The CDR3 DNA reads as TGCGCCAGCAAGAGACTAGCGGGAAAGAACACCGGGGAGCTGTTTTTT.

The rearrangement links TRBV19 to TRBJ1-5; D gene uncertain. Between the trimmed V and J ends, which lost 1 base and 0 bases, there was a span of 4 bases. The V gene's germline CDR1 is LNHDA and CDR2 SQIVND (reference sequence). There are 14 residues in the CDR3. The CDR3 DNA sequence: TGTGCCAGTAGTATAGCGCATAGCAATCAGCCCCAGCATTTT. Amino acid sequence: CASSIAHSNQPQHF. Based on the CDR3 plus reference TRBV19 and TRBJ1-5, the full variable domain is DGGITQSPKYLFRKEGQNVTLSCEQNLNHDAMYWYRQDPGQGLRLIYYSQIVNDFQKGDIAEGYSVSREKKESFPLTVTSAQKNPTAFYLCASSIAHSNQPQHFGDGTRLSIL.

V usage is TRBV4-1 and J usage is TRBJ2-2; 9 nucleotides align to TRBD1. V trimming: 3 bases; J trimming: 7 bases; junction bases outside the gene matches: 6. The CDR3 totals 15 residues. The germline CDR1 and CDR2 sequences are MGHRA and YSYEKL. The DNA of the CDR3 is TGCGCCAGCAGCCACACACAGGGGGCCTACGGGGAGCTGTTTTTT. Translated: CASSHTQGAYGELFF.

This chain connects TRBV6-6 to TRBJ2-2, with D unresolved. Trimming pared 10 bases from V and 2 bases from J, leaving 20 bases between. In germline, CDR1 is MNHNY, CDR2 SVGAGI (reference sequence). The CDR3 length is 16 residues. The chain's CDR3 is CAIFHPGLVNTGELFF. The CDR3 DNA reads as TGTGCCATCTTTCACCCCGGGCTAGTAAACACCGGGGAGCTGTTTTTT.

This clone was counted between two and nine times. This rearrangement joins TRBV6-1 to TRBJ2-7; D ambiguous. Germline CDR1 MNHNS, CDR2 SASEGT. The CDR3 extends over 12 amino acids. V was shortened by 7 bases and J by 4 bases, with 11 bases between the two germline ends. As DNA, the CDR3 is TGTGCCAGCAACCCAGGTCCATACGAGCAGTACTTC. Translation: CASNPGPYEQYF.